Included here is one T cell receptor (beta chain) sequence, with context. Its antigen remains unidentified. The CDR3 sequence is 15 residues long. Germline V gene lookup returns CDR1 SGHAT and CDR2 FQNNGV. J lost 9 bases, V lost 2 bases, and 9 bases had no gene match. The sample comes from a study of T cell responses to AZD1222 COVID-19 vaccine. General study results and limits: Donors were largely white British and mainly female; clonal diversity was possibly underestimated. Once two AZD1222 doses were given, Spike-specific TCR breadth and depth went up.

Assay used: immunoSEQ multiplex PCR; TCRdb lists only in-frame clones, some missing. This sample has more than 100,000 clones, with roughly 85% found just once. Sample: peripheral blood, taken 28 days after the second dose of the MenACWY control vaccine. This receptor was taken from an adult who received the MenACWY meningococcal vaccine as a control. This rearrangement joins TRBV11-2 to TRBJ2-1; TRBD2 matches 8 bases. CDR3 sequence (DNA): TGTGCCAGCAGCTTAATTTTGGGACTAGAGGTTGAGCAGTTCTTC. Protein product: CASSLILGLEVEQFF.